Listed here is a single T cell receptor (beta chain). The study pooled second doses at about 4 or about 12 weeks. The sample comes from a study of T cell responses to AZD1222 COVID-19 vaccine. Some clones are missing from TCRdb's copy, which holds only in-frame ones; the method was immunoSEQ multiplex PCR. The sample carries over 75,000 clones, more than 80% recorded once. The CDR3 sequence is 15 residues long. The germline V gene has CDR1 MGHRA and CDR2 YSYEKL. Between the trimmed V and J ends, which lost 4 bases and 0 bases, there was a span of 10 bases. The chain links TRBV4-1 to TRBJ2-1; D possibly corresponds to TRBD2 (6 bases). The source is an adult who received the AZD1222 COVID-19 vaccine. The sequencing here drew on peripheral blood, taken 28 days after the second AZD1222 dose. The CDR3 reads CASSLAESSYNEQFF. CDR3 sequence (DNA): TGCGCCAGCAGCCTAGCGGAAAGCTCCTACAATGAGCAGTTCTTC.